The clone carrying this TCR beta chain occurred a few times. The target antigen is unknown. Each donor was nominally healthy when sampled (though unrecorded immune exposures were likely). The PCR made use of 60 Vbeta and 13 Jbeta primers. Sequenced by immunoSEQ multiplex PCR; TCRdb stores in-frame clones only, minus some. This sample has about 190,000 clones, with roughly four fifths found just once. These data come from a study of cytomegalovirus exposure and HLA in healthy donors. Across the whole study: Early released data comprised 75 million to 100 million unique TCRs from HLA-typed donors. Broader study findings: Previously analyzed data showed that most TCR beta V segments were productive at a frequency of about 87% or about 30%. Reportedly, fewer N-insertions than the approximately 690-donor mean appeared in an Asian-associated ancestry cluster in a later analysis.

Germline V gene lookup returns CDR1 SGHRS and CDR2 YFSETQ. The CDR3 runs 15 residues. The ends were cut back, 3 bases at V and 0 bases at J, with 12 bases in the middle. The J gene is TRBJ1-1, the V gene TRBV5-1; D not certain. The sample taken for sequencing was PBMCs. The source of this sequence is a woman in her thirties in good health and CMV-seropositive. CDR3 DNA: TGCGCCAGCAGCTCCGACATAGGAATGAACACTGAAGCTTTCTTT. This codes for CASSSDIGMNTEAFF.